The 11 T cell receptor beta chains in this list originate from one sample, sequenced in a study of Ad26.COV2.S vaccination and SARS-CoV-2 variants. The table came from immunoSEQ multiplex PCR; TCRdb's copy has only in-frame clones and leaves some out. The repertoire holds roughly 420,000 clones, 89% seen once, with approximately 2.5% in the top ten. Treatment described: some 20 received Ad26.COV2.S at low or high dose, single or two shots; roughly five received placebo; per-sample allocation not given. Day 63 after the first injection of vaccine or placebo was the sampling time. Material: peripheral blood, obtained in a trial of Ad26.COV2.S vaccine versus placebo. The source is a person between 18 and 60 years old who received the Ad26.COV2.S COVID-19 vaccine or a placebo.

The J gene is TRBJ1-6, the V gene TRBV5-5, with D possibly being TRBD1 (5 bases). This CDR3 is built from 15 residues. V dropped 3 bases and J dropped 5 bases, with 12 bases sitting between them. Looked up from germline, CDR1 is SGHKS and CDR2 is YYEKEE (reference sequence). In DNA form, the CDR3 reads TGTGCCAGCAGCTACGGGACCCGGGATAATTCACCCCTCCACTTT. Translating it yields CASSYGTRDNSPLHF.

The rearrangement links TRBV24-1 to TRBJ2-5, with 8 bases lining up with TRBD1. The germline gives CDR1 KGHDR, CDR2 SFDVKD. Trimming took 4 bases from V and 5 from J; bases not matched to a gene: 8. This CDR3 spans 15 amino acids. The CDR3 loop reads CATSDPRRQGETQYF. In nucleotides, the CDR3 is TGTGCCACCAGTGACCCCCGACGACAGGGGGAGACCCAGTACTTC.

This clone showed up just once. The chain links TRBV28 to TRBJ1-4; D call uncertain. Germline-derived CDR1 and CDR2 are MDHEN and SYDVKM. The germline V and J ends were trimmed by 3 bases and 8 bases, with 7 bases remaining between them. The CDR3 is 12 amino acids. CDR3 bases: TGTGCCAGCAGTTTGGACTGGGAAAAACTGTTTTTT. Its protein is CASSLDWEKLFF.

With respect to this clone: The sample contains more than one DNA sequence encoding this CDR3. The genes are TRBV2 and TRBJ2-7; 8 nucleotides match TRBD1. Germline V gene lookup returns CDR1 SNHLY and CDR2 FYNNEI. Unmatched junction bases numbered 3, after V lost 7 bases and J lost 4 bases. This CDR3 contains 12 residues. This CDR3 reads CASKDRGYEQYF. The DNA of the CDR3 is TGTGCCAGCAAAGACAGGGGATACGAGCAGTACTTC.

This chain joins TRBV7-8 and TRBJ1-2, with D possibly TRBD1 on 5 matching bases. Germline CDR1 reads SGHVS; CDR2 reads FQNEAQ. CDR3 length equals 15 residues. Trimming left V 1 base short and J 4 bases short, with 13 bases between. The CDR3 nucleotides read TGTGCCAGCAGCTTAGGAGGGGAAGGGCTCTATGGCTACACCTTC. This gives the protein CASSLGGEGLYGYTF.

The chain joins TRBV11-2 to TRBJ1-2; a weak D match, TRBD1 (5 bases). Germline CDR1 SGHAT, CDR2 FQNNGV. The germline V and J ends were trimmed by 0 bases and 7 bases, with 6 bases remaining between them. CDR3 size: 12 residues. CDR3 in amino acids: CASSLDRAGYTF. CDR3 DNA: TGTGCCAGCAGCTTAGACAGGGCTGGCTACACCTTC.

The chain links TRBV11-3 to TRBJ1-1; D not certain. Germline CDR1 is SGHNT and CDR2 is YENEEA. The length of the CDR3 is 13 residues. Deletions cut 1 base from V and 8 bases from J, with 11 bases between. CDR3 region: CASSLATRREAFF. The CDR3 coding sequence is TGTGCCAGCAGCTTAGCGACAAGACGGGAAGCTTTCTTT.

CDR3 bases: TGTGCCAGCAGCTTAGGCCCCTACTATGGCTACACCTTC. Its protein is CASSLGPYYGYTF. The rearrangement uses TRBV7-2 and TRBJ1-2, with D hard to call. Trimming removed 1 base at V and 3 bases at J, with 6 bases between. The CDR3 is made up of 13 amino acids. The germline CDR1 and CDR2 sequences are SGHTA and FQGNSA.

This clone was seen just once. The CDR3 here is CASSAQVYNSPLHF. The CDR3 region has the DNA TGTGCCAGCAGCGCCCAAGTGTATAATTCACCCCTCCACTTT. The chain combines TRBV9 with TRBJ1-6; unclear D gene. Trimming stripped 3 bases from V and 4 bases from J, with 8 bases between. CDR3 length: 14 residues. Per germline, CDR1 SGDLS and CDR2 YYNGEE.

CDR3 residues: CASSPSTASSTDTQYF. CDR3 coding DNA: TGTGCCAGCAGCCCATCGACAGCCTCTAGCACAGATACGCAGTATTTT. This rearrangement joins TRBV4-2 to TRBJ2-3; D perhaps matches TRBD1 (5 bases). V lost 4 bases and J 0 bases, leaving 14 bases between the germline ends. This CDR3 has 16 residues. Germline CDR1 and CDR2: LGHNA and YNFKEQ.

V gene TRBV9 combines with J gene TRBJ2-1; TRBD2 matches at 9 bases. This CDR3 contains 15 residues. Germline V gives CDR1 SGDLS, CDR2 YYNGEE. The V gene end was trimmed by 0 bases and the J gene end by 8 bases; junction bases not matched to a gene: 6. CDR3 sequence reads: CASSVVAGAQYEQFF. The CDR3 bases are TGTGCCAGCAGCGTAGTAGCGGGGGCACAATATGAGCAGTTCTTC.